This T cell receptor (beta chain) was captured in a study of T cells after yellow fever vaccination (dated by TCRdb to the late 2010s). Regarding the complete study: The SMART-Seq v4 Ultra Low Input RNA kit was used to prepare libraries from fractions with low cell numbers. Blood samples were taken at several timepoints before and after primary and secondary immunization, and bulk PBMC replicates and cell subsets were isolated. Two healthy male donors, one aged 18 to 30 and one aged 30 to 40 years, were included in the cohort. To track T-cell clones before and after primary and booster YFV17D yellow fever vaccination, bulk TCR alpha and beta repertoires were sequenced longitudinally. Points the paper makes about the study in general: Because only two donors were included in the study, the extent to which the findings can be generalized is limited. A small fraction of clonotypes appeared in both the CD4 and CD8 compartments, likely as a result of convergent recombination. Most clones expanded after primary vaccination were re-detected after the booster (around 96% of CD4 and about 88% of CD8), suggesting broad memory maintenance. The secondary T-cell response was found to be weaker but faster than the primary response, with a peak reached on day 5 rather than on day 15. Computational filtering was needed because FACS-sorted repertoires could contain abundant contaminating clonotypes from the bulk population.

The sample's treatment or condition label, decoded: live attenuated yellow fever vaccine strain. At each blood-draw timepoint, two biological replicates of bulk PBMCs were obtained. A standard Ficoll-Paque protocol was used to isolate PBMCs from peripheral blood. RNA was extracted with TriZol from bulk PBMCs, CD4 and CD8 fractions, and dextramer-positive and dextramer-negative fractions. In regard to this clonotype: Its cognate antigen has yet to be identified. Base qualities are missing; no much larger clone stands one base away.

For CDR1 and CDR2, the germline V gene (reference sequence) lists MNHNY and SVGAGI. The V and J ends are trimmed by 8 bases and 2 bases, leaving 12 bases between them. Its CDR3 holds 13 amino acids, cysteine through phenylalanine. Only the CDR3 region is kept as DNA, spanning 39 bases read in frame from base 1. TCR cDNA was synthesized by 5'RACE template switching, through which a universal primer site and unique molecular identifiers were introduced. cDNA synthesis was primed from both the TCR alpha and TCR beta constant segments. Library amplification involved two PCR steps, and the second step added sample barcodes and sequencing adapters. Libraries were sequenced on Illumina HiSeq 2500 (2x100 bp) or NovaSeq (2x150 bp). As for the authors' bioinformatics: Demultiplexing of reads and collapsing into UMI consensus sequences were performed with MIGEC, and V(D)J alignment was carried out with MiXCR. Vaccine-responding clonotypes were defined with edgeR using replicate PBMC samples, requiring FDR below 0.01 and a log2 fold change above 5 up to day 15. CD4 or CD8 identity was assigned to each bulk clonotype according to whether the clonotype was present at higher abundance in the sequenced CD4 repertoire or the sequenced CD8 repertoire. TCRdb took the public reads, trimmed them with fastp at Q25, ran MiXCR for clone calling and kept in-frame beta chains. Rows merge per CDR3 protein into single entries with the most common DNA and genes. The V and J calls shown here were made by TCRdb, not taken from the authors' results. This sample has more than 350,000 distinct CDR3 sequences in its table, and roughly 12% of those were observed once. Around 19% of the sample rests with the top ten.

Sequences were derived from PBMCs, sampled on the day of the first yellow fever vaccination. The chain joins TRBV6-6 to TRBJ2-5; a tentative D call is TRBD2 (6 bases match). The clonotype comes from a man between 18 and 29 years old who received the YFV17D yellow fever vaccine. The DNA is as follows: TGTGCCAGCGGGGGGACGGTACAAGAGACCCAGTACTTC. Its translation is CASGGTVQETQYF.